This entry lists 22 T cell receptor beta chains sequenced from one sample in a study of blood T cell repertoires in COVID-19. Using immunoSEQ multiplex PCR, the repertoire was profiled, and TCRdb retains in-frame clones only, with some absent. In the table there are roughly 160,000 clones, 80% to 90% of which are singletons. The sample consisted of peripheral blood. The receptors here all came from a woman older than 75 with COVID-19, enrolled during active disease.

The V and J genes are TRBV5-1 and TRBJ2-5; 13 bases are shared with TRBD2. In germline, CDR1 is SGHRS, CDR2 YFSETQ. This CDR3 is 16 amino acids long. Trimming removed 4 bases from V and 5 bases from J; junction bases left unmatched: 8. CDR3 sequence: CASSPNGLAGDETQYF. The CDR3 DNA is TGCGCCAGCAGCCCCAACGGACTAGCGGGAGATGAGACCCAGTACTTC.

The rearrangement joins TRBV20-1 to TRBJ1-5; D possibly corresponds to TRBD1 (5 bases). Per germline, CDR1 DFQATT and CDR2 SNEGSKA (reference sequence). The V end lost 3 bases, the J end lost 7 bases, and 7 bases lay between the germline ends. The CDR3 covers 11 residues. The CDR3 protein is CSASQGQPQHF. CDR3 sequence (DNA): TGCAGTGCTAGCCAGGGACAGCCCCAGCATTTT.

The V call is TRBV5-1, the J call TRBJ1-4, with TRBD1 matching 9 bases. The V gene's germline CDR1 is SGHRS and CDR2 YFSETQ. With 0 bases clipped from V and 3 bases from J, the junction kept 3 bases outside the gene matches. The CDR3 covers 16 residues. CDR3 residues: CASSLENRGPNEKLFF. The DNA of the CDR3 is TGCGCCAGCAGCTTGGAAAACAGGGGGCCTAATGAAAAACTGTTTTTT.

The CDR3 protein is CASSQGTSGGFTDTQYF. The CDR3 nucleotides are TGCGCCAGCAGCCAAGGGACTAGCGGGGGGTTCACAGATACGCAGTATTTT. This chain uses TRBV4-3 with TRBJ2-3; 14 nucleotides agree with TRBD2. With V trimmed by 1 base and J by 2 bases, 2 bases remained unmatched. Per the germline V gene, CDR1 is LGHNA and CDR2 is YSLEER. The CDR3 consists of 17 residues.

The J gene is TRBJ2-5, the V gene TRBV28; D unclear. The CDR3 extends over 14 amino acids. Germline loops: CDR1 MDHEN, CDR2 SYDVKM. Trimming stripped 2 bases from V and 5 bases from J, with 12 bases between. The CDR3 here is CASSLQATMETQYF. CDR3 coding DNA: TGTGCCAGCAGTTTACAGGCAACGATGGAGACCCAGTACTTC.

The chain employs TRBV27 and TRBJ1-5; TRBD1 matches 9 bases. In germline, CDR1 is MNHEY, CDR2 SMNVEV (reference sequence). J lost 0 bases, V lost 5 bases, and 11 bases had no gene match. The CDR3 runs 18 residues. The CDR3 loop is CASSPAGPGQGSNQPQHF. The CDR3 DNA reads as TGTGCCAGCAGTCCCGCTGGTCCGGGACAGGGTAGCAATCAGCCCCAGCATTTT.

The CDR3 bases are TGTGCCAGCAGCCCCTGGACTAGCGGGATTCTCACAGATACGCAGTATTTT. The encoded protein is CASSPWTSGILTDTQYF. This chain connects TRBV7-9 to TRBJ2-3, with 12 bases identical to TRBD2. Germline V gene sequence: CDR1 SEHNR, CDR2 FQNEAQ (reference sequence). The J segment lost 2 bases and the V segment lost 5 bases, leaving 8 bases of the junction unmatched. The length of the CDR3 is 17 residues.

This rearrangement joins TRBV7-9 to TRBJ1-3, with TRBD1 identical over 7 bases. The CDR3 contains 14 residues. Trimming cost V 5 bases and J 5 bases; bases outside gene matches: 6. Germline V gives CDR1 SEHNR, CDR2 FQNEAQ (reference sequence). The CDR3 DNA follows: TGTGCCAGCAGCATGCAGGGGGACCGAAACACCATATATTTT. It translates to CASSMQGDRNTIYF.

This clone was seen only once. This chain links TRBV12-5 with TRBJ2-1, with D tentatively TRBD1 (6 bases). Germline CDR1 and CDR2: LGHNT and FRNRAP. CDR3 length: 15 residues. V gave up 2 bases and J gave up 8 bases, with 16 bases separating them. The CDR3 is CASGLRTAYFDEQFF. CDR3 bases: TGTGCTAGTGGTTTGAGGACAGCGTACTTCGATGAGCAGTTCTTC.

The rearrangement uses TRBV7-2 and TRBJ2-1; 9 bases line up with TRBD2. The CDR3 extends over 16 amino acids. Germline values: CDR1 SGHTA, CDR2 FQGNSA. V shed 7 bases and J 3 bases; nucleotides not matched to a gene: 10. The CDR3 region is CASILIRRGGYNEQFF. The CDR3 nucleotides read TGTGCCAGCATCCTGATTCGGCGGGGGGGCTACAATGAGCAGTTCTTC.

The genes are TRBV5-4 and TRBJ1-1; D is unclear. Germline V CDR1 and CDR2: SGHNT, YYREEE (reference sequence). The CDR3 has 14 amino acids. Trimming pared 2 bases from V and 3 bases from J, leaving 11 bases between. CDR3 in DNA: TGTGCCAGCAGCTTAGGCGGGATGTACACTGAAGCTTTCTTT. Protein: CASSLGGMYTEAFF.

In this sample, this clone turned up a few times. The chain has TRBV18 and TRBJ2-5; maybe TRBD1 (5 bases). V lost 5 bases and J 5 bases, leaving 15 bases between the germline ends. The CDR3 length is 14 residues. Germline V gives CDR1 KGHSH, CDR2 LQKENI. CDR3 nucleotides: TGTGCCAGCTCAGGCCCGACTCAGGGTGAGACCCAGTACTTC. It encodes CASSGPTQGETQYF.

CDR3 sequence (DNA): TGTGCCAGTAGCCTTACCGGGACAGTTAATGAAAAACTGTTTTTT. This sequence encodes CASSLTGTVNEKLFF. The chain joins TRBV19 to TRBJ1-4, with 7 nucleotides matching TRBD1. From germline, CDR1 is LNHDA and CDR2 SQIVND (reference sequence). This CDR3 is built from 15 residues. J was trimmed by 4 bases and V by 6 bases; bases with no gene match: 8.

This clone is a singleton in its sample. The chain employs TRBV12-5 and TRBJ2-1; 11 bases map to TRBD2. The CDR3 covers 15 residues. CDR1 LGHNT and CDR2 FRNRAP come from the germline V gene. The J segment lost 7 bases and the V segment lost 4 bases, leaving 6 bases of the junction unmatched. CDR3 residues: CASGSTSGSGNEQFF. CDR3 in DNA: TGTGCTAGTGGTTCCACTAGCGGGAGTGGGAATGAGCAGTTCTTC.

V is TRBV6-2 or TRBV6-3 and J is TRBJ1-1; 7 bases line up with TRBD1. Germline assignment: CDR1 MNHEY and CDR2 SVGEGT. The J segment lost 3 bases and the V segment lost 5 bases, leaving 3 bases of the junction unmatched. The CDR3 is 13 residues long. The CDR3 loop is CASSLGQYTEAFF. The DNA of the CDR3 is TGTGCCAGCAGTCTGGGACAGTACACTGAAGCTTTCTTT.

The J gene is TRBJ2-7, the V gene TRBV5-4, with D perhaps matching TRBD2 (6 bases). V shed 10 bases and J shed 6 bases, with 20 bases lying between them. The CDR3 loop spans 13 amino acids. Germline assignment: CDR1 SGHNT and CDR2 YYREEE (reference sequence). CDR3 coding DNA: TGTGCCGATACGTCGGGGAGGATCCTCGAGCAGTACTTC. This codes for CADTSGRILEQYF.

This rearrangement joins TRBV24-1 to TRBJ1-2; D is perhaps TRBD1 (5 bases). The V and J ends lost 1 base and 8 bases respectively, with 10 bases between them. Germline CDR1 KGHDR, CDR2 SFDVKD. This CDR3 is 13 amino acids long. CDR3 sequence (DNA): TGTGCCACCAGTGATTTCGCAGGGCAAGGCTACACCTTC. Translation: CATSDFAGQGYTF.

V is TRBV29-1 and J is TRBJ2-3; no firm D call. The CDR3 totals 12 residues. With 3 bases removed from V and 2 bases from J, the gap between germline ends came to 6 bases. Germline lookup yields CDR1 SQVTM and CDR2 ANQGSEA. CDR3 region: CSVEPYTDTQYF. The CDR3 DNA reads TGCAGCGTTGAGCCCTACACAGATACGCAGTATTTT.

In DNA, the CDR3 is TGTGCCAGCAGTTTCGGGGGTTGGACTGAAGCTTTCTTT. Protein: CASSFGGWTEAFF. V gene TRBV28 combines with J gene TRBJ1-1; D perhaps matches TRBD1 (5 bases). The CDR3 spans 13 residues. V lost 3 bases to trimming and J lost 5 bases, with 10 bases between them. CDR1 is MDHEN, CDR2 SYDVKM, per germline.

This chain joins TRBV11-2 and TRBJ2-7; 7 positions match TRBD2. V lost 2 bases, J lost 6 bases, and 13 bases stayed unmatched. Per the germline V gene, CDR1 is SGHAT and CDR2 is FQNNGV. This CDR3 has 16 amino acids. CDR3 sequence (DNA): TGTGCCAGCAGCTTATATTCGGCGGGAGACTTCCTCGAGCAGTACTTC. Amino acid sequence: CASSLYSAGDFLEQYF.

The chain joins TRBV6-6 to TRBJ2-3; no reliable D call. The length of the CDR3 is 14 residues. CDR1 and CDR2 from the germline V gene are MNHNY and SVGAGI (reference sequence). V gave up 0 bases and J gave up 5 bases, with 9 bases separating them. The CDR3: CASSYSQAGDTQYF. As DNA, the CDR3 is TGTGCCAGCAGTTACTCCCAGGCAGGAGATACGCAGTATTTT.

The gene calls are TRBV12-5 and TRBJ1-1; D call uncertain. The germline V gene encodes CDR1 LGHNT and CDR2 FRNRAP. The V gene lost 0 bases and the J gene lost 0 bases, with 8 bases spanning the gap. The CDR3 length is 15 residues. CDR3 in amino acids: CASGLVHPLNTEAFF. The CDR3 DNA sequence: TGTGCTAGTGGTTTGGTACATCCGTTGAACACTGAAGCTTTCTTT.